The T cell receptor (beta chain) under discussion was sequenced for a study of T cell responses to AZD1222 COVID-19 vaccine. Whole-study results and caveats: Nearly half of spike-specific TCRs reportedly target variant regions that are unmutated in the B.1.351 and B.1.1.7 variants.

Sequencing used immunoSEQ multiplex PCR; TCRdb keeps in-frame clones, though not all of them. The sample lists about 68,000 clones; roughly 90% were seen once. Trimming shortened V by 4 bases and J by 0 bases, and 7 bases separated the two germline ends. The CDR3 runs to 13 residues. Regarding this clone: What it recognizes is unknown.

The V call is TRBV12-3 or TRBV12-4, the J call TRBJ2-7; possibly TRBD1 for D (5 bases). The receptor was isolated from an adult in good health. The input for sequencing was peripheral blood, taken on day 0 of AZD1222 vaccination. The CDR3 DNA is TGTGCCAGCAGTTCGGACAACTCCTACGAGCAGTACTTC. Residues: CASSSDNSYEQYF.